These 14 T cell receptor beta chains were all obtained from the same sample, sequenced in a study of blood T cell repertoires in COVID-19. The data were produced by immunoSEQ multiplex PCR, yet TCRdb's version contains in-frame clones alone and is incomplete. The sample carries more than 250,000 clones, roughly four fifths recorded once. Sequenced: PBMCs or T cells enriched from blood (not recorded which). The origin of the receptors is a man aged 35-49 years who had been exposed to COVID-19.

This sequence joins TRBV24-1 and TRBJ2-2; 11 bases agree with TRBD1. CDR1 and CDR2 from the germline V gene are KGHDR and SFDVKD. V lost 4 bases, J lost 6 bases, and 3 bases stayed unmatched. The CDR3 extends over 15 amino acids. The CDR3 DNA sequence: TGTGCCACCAGTGACCCGGGACAGGGGGCCGGGGAGCTGTTTTTT. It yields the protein CATSDPGQGAGELFF.

This chain's CDR3 is CAWSVLVQKANGYTF. The CDR3 bases are TGTGCCTGGAGTGTGTTGGTACAGAAGGCTAATGGCTACACCTTC. This chain links TRBV30 with TRBJ1-2; the D is unclear. This CDR3 region has 15 residues. CDR1 is GTSNPN, CDR2 SVGIG, per germline (reference sequence). V gave up 0 bases and J gave up 6 bases, with 17 bases separating them.

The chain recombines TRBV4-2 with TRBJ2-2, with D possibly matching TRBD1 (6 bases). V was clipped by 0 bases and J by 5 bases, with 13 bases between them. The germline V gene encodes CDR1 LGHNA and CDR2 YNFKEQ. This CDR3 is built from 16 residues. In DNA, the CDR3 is TGTGCCAGCAGCCAAGAAGCAGGGGCGGTAACCGGGGAGCTGTTTTTT. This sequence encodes CASSQEAGAVTGELFF.

The CDR3 DNA reads as TGTGCCAGCCGATCAGGGTTTCAAGCCAAAAACATTCAGTACTTC. Protein product: CASRSGFQAKNIQYF. The chain couples TRBV18 to TRBJ2-4; perhaps TRBD1 as D (5 bases). Germline V gives CDR1 KGHSH, CDR2 LQKENI. V dropped 8 bases and J dropped 0 bases, with 14 bases sitting between them. CDR3 length: 15 residues.

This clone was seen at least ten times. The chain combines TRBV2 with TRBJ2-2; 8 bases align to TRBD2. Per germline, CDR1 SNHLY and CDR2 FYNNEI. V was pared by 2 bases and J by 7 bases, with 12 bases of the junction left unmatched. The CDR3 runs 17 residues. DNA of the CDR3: TGTGCCAGCAGTGAATTGGGGACTAGGGACGCTAACGGGGAGCTGTTTTTT. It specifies CASSELGTRDANGELFF.

This CDR3 is CAISESTLVRGMNTEAFF. In DNA, the CDR3 is TGTGCCATCAGTGAGTCGACCTTAGTTCGGGGAATGAACACTGAAGCTTTCTTT. The gene calls are TRBV10-3 and TRBJ1-1; D gene unclear. CDR1 is ENHRY and CDR2 is SYGVKD in the germline V gene. The CDR3 covers 18 residues. V lost 0 bases and J 0 bases, leaving 17 bases between the germline ends.

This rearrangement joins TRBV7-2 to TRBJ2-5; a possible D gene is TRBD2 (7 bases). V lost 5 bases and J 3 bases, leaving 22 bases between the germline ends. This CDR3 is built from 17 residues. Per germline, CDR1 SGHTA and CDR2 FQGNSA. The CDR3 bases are TGTGCCAGCAGCACGCCTAGGGGGGGGAACAGAAAAGAGACCCAGTACTTC. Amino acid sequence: CASSTPRGGNRKETQYF.

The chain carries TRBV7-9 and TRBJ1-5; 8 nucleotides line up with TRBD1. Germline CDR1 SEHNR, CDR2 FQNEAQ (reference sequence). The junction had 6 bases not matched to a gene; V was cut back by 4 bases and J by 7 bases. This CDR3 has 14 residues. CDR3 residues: CASSYGQGGQPQHF. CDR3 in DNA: TGTGCCAGCAGCTATGGACAGGGAGGCCAGCCCCAGCATTTT.

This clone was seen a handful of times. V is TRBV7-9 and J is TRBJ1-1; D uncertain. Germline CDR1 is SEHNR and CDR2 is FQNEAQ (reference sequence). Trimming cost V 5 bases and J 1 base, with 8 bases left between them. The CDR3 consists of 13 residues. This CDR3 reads CASSLYKNTEAFF. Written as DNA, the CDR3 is TGTGCCAGCAGCCTCTATAAGAACACTGAAGCTTTCTTT. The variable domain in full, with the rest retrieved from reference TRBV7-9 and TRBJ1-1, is DTGVSQNPRHKITKRGQNVTFRCDPISEHNRLYWYRQTLGQGPEFLTYFQNEAQLEKSRLLSDRFSAERPKGSFSTLEIQRTEQGDSAMYLCASSLYKNTEAFFGQGTRLTVV.

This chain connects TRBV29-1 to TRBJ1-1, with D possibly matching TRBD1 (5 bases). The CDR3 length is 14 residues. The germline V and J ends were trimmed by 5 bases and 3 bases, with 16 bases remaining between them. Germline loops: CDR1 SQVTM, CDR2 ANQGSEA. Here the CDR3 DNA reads TGCAGCGTTCGCTTGTTGTTCAGGGACACTGAAGCTTTCTTT. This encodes CSVRLLFRDTEAFF.

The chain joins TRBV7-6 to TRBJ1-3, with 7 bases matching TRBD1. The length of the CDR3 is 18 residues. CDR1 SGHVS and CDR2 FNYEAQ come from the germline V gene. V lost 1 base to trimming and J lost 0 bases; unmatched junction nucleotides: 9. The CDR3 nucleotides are TGTGCCAGCAGCTTAGGTTTCGGACAGGCCTCCTCTGGAAACACCATATATTTT. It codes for CASSLGFGQASSGNTIYF.

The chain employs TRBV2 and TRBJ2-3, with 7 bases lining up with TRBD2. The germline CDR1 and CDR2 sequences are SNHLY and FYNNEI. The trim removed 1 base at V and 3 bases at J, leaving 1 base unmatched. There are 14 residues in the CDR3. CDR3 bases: TGTGCCAGCAGTGAAGGGGGGGGGACAGATACGCAGTATTTT. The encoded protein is CASSEGGGTDTQYF.

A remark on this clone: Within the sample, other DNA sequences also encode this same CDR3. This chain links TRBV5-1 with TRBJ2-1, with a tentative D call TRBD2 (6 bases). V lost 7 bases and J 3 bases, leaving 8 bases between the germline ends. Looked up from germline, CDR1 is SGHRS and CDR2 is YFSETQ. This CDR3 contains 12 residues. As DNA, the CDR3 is TGCGCCAGCCGGGAGAACTACAATGAGCAGTTCTTC. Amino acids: CASRENYNEQFF. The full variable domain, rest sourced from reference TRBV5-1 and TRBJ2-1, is KAGVTQTPRYLIKTRGQQVTLSCSPISGHRSVSWYQQTPGQGLQFLFEYFSETQRNKGNFPGRFSGRQFSNSRSEMNVSTLELGDSALYLCASRENYNEQFFGPGTRLTVL.

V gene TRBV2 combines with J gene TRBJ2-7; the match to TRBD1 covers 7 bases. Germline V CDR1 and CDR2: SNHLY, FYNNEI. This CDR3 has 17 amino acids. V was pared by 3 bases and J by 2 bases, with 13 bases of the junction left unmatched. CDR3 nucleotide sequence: TGTGCCAGCAGTGACGATGATTCTCCCGGGACAGCCTACGAGCAGTACTTC. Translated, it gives CASSDDDSPGTAYEQYF.